The clone carrying this T cell receptor (beta chain) was seen only a few times. The V end was cut by 5 bases, the J end by 7 bases, with 17 bases between. The CDR3 is 14 amino acids. In germline, CDR1 is MNHNS, CDR2 SASEGT. This record comes from a study of cytomegalovirus exposure and HLA in healthy donors. In the PCR, 60 Vbeta and 13 Jbeta primers were used. Sequenced by immunoSEQ multiplex PCR; TCRdb stores in-frame clones only, minus some. Here the sample spans 130,000 to 150,000 clones, about three quarters being singletons. Sequences were obtained from PBMCs. This sequence joins TRBV6-1 and TRBJ1-2, with D maybe TRBD1 (6 bases). This TCR was recovered from a man in his forties in good health and CMV-seropositive. CDR3 region: CASSPGTLIGGYTF. The CDR3 nucleotides are TGTGCCAGCAGTCCCGGGACACTCATAGGTGGCTACACCTTC.